This T cell receptor (beta chain) was sequenced for a study of blood T cell repertoires in COVID-19 (dated by TCRdb to 2018 to 2021). Describing the broader study: Samples covering the acute and convalescent phases of COVID-19 were provided by collaborators in the United States, Italy and Spain. The prospective study material was composed of cDNA or gDNA derived from T cells, B-cell-depleted T cells, or PBMCs. Deeply sampled blood TCRbeta repertoires from subjects exposed to, actively infected with, or recovered from COVID-19 were included in the dataset. A freely available public database, intended as a resource for researchers studying the immune response to SARS-CoV-2, is where the repertoires were released. Samples came from the ongoing ImmuneRACE study (first 160 participants) plus 1,254 subjects from 6 global collaborators. The sample metadata nearly always contained a de-identified subject ID, COVID-19 status, age in years and sex. HLA class I and class II types, where available, came from metadata supplied by the sample provider rather than from assay-based typing.

Collaborating institutions collected whole blood in K2EDTA tubes following their own protocols. For TCRbeta analysis, collaborators shipped samples as frozen whole blood, isolated PBMCs, or DNA extracted from either of those sample types. The immunoSEQ Assay, a bias-controlled multiplex PCR, was used to amplify TCRbeta CDR3 regions from genomic DNA. As for the original processing: The number of nucleated cells in each sample was estimated from the amplification of reference gene primers within the assay. To quantify the absolute abundance of each unique TCRbeta CDR3 rearrangement, sequence reads were collapsed and filtered. For each sample, productive Simpson clonality was calculated as the square root of Simpson's diversity index over productive rearrangements. Entries here come from immuneACCESS through TCRdb and include only in-frame sequences with V and J called. Some clones fail to appear in such tables; in the studies checked, an unresolved V gene covers under half of the shortfall, and the cause of the remainder is unknown. V and J calls and clone size are as listed in that table; D and trimming were resolved from the DNA. This sample comprises 95,000 to 150,000 clones, more than 70% of them detected only once. The ten top clones hold 0.95% to 1.5% of the sample.

Overall study results and their limits: How much clinical and demographic metadata was included differed by source and by participant, and the metadata was provided uncurated.

Measured from the cysteine to the phenylalanine, the CDR3 is 15 residues long. Only the CDR3 region is kept as DNA, spanning 45 bases read in frame from base 1. Trimmed from V: 6 bases; trimmed from J: 3 bases; junction bases lacking a gene match: 9. CDR1 LNHDA and CDR2 SQIVND are derived from the germline V gene (reference sequence). As for this clone: Its antigen is not yet known. Base-call qualities are not available, and no considerably larger clone is one nucleotide away.

This chain is built from TRBV19 and TRBJ2-3, and 7 junctional nucleotides match TRBD2. This clonotype was obtained from an elderly woman with acute or convalescent COVID-19. The sequenced sample was peripheral blood. This receptor has the CDR3 CASRRRQGGTDTQYF. The DNA sequence follows: TGTGCCAGTAGGCGAAGGCAGGGAGGGACAGATACGCAGTATTTT.